The 25 T cell receptor beta chains below all came from one sample that was sequenced in a study of T-cell reconstitution after alpha-beta-depleted transplantation in children. Preparing the TCRbeta library involved the use of unique molecular identifiers. TCRdb fed the PCR reads into MiXCR, producing one record per CDR3 protein. This sample carries 90,000 to 100,000 distinct CDR3 sequences, roughly an eighth of them seen once, and the ten largest clones take roughly 14%. The sample here was PBMCs from the stem cell graft donor, taken from the stem cell graft. The receptors stem from a human donor who donated a stem cell graft to a child with inherited bone marrow failure.

This clonotype was detected only a few times. J is TRBJ2-2 and V is TRBV24-1, with a tentative D call TRBD1 (6 bases). V gave up 4 bases and J gave up 0 bases, with 14 bases separating them. The CDR3 spans 17 residues. The germline V gene has CDR1 KGHDR and CDR2 SFDVKD. CDR3 coding DNA: TGTGCCACCAGTGACTTCTCAGGGGACGCGAACACCGGGGAGCTGTTTTTT. This gives the protein CATSDFSGDANTGELFF.

This clonotype was counted ten times or more. CDR3 sequence: CSVEGRNYGYTF. The DNA for the CDR3 is TGCAGCGTTGAAGGCAGAAACTATGGCTACACCTTC. This chain joins TRBV29-1 and TRBJ1-2; D not certain. CDR1 SQVTM and CDR2 ANQGSEA come from the germline V gene. V lost 1 base, J lost 2 bases, and 5 bases lay in between. The CDR3 loop spans 12 amino acids.

This clonotype was counted between two and nine times. The gene calls are TRBV7-9 and TRBJ2-1; 11 bases match TRBD2. CDR3 length: 13 residues. Trimming at V came to 7 bases and at J to 7 bases, leaving 3 bases not matched to a gene. Germline V CDR1 and CDR2: SEHNR, FQNEAQ (reference sequence). The CDR3 bases are TGTGCCAGCACCTCTAGCGGGAGGAATGAGCAGTTCTTC. Amino acid sequence: CASTSSGRNEQFF.

This clonotype was picked up many times. The gene calls are TRBV30 and TRBJ1-3; maybe TRBD1 (6 bases). The CDR3 spans 17 residues. V was trimmed by 0 bases and J by 3 bases, leaving 18 bases between them. Looked up from germline, CDR1 is GTSNPN and CDR2 is SVGIG (reference sequence). Here the CDR3 reads CAWSVTRTAPSGNTIYF. CDR3 bases: TGTGCCTGGAGTGTAACGCGGACAGCTCCAAGTGGAAACACCATATATTTT.

This clonotype has at least ten counts. The chain couples TRBV20-1 to TRBJ2-3, with 15 bases fitting TRBD2. The germline V gene encodes CDR1 DFQATT and CDR2 SNEGSKA (reference sequence). This CDR3 comprises 19 residues. J gave up 6 bases and V 3 bases, and 16 bases lay outside the gene matches. Here the CDR3 reads CSASRRYGTSGGSGDTQYF. Here the CDR3 DNA reads TGCAGTGCTAGTCGCAGATATGGGACTAGCGGGGGGTCTGGCGATACGCAGTATTTT.

This clonotype was seen many times. This chain links TRBV4-3 with TRBJ2-5, with 11 bases lining up with TRBD2. Germline CDR1 LGHNA, CDR2 YSLEER. After removal of 4 bases from V and 3 bases from J, the junction contained 16 bases not matched to a gene. The CDR3 covers 19 residues. CDR3 sequence reads: CASSLSLLAGGTVEETQYF. DNA for the CDR3: TGCGCCAGCAGCCTAAGTCTGCTAGCGGGGGGCACGGTAGAAGAGACCCAGTACTTC.

There are many counts of this clonotype. The chain combines TRBV7-2 with TRBJ2-7, with TRBD1 matching 8 bases. CDR1 and CDR2 from the germline V gene are SGHTA and FQGNSA. The V segment lost 5 bases and the J segment 3 bases; nucleotides outside the gene matches: 9. This CDR3 has 15 residues. CDR3 amino acids: CASSGRDRSSYEQYF. For the CDR3, the DNA is TGTGCCAGCAGCGGCCGGGACAGGAGCAGCTACGAGCAGTACTTC.

This clonotype came up many times. The chain has TRBV20-1 and TRBJ2-3, with TRBD2 identical over 10 bases. J was trimmed by 1 base and V by 5 bases; bases with no gene match: 3. Germline V gene data show CDR1 as DFQATT and CDR2 as SNEGSKA (reference sequence). This CDR3 spans 14 amino acids. Written as DNA, the CDR3 is TGCAGTGCTCCGACTAGCGGGCGCACAGATACGCAGTATTTT. This codes for CSAPTSGRTDTQYF.

Ten or more counts support this clonotype. The chain has TRBV5-1 and TRBJ2-5; TRBD2 aligns across 11 bases. Germline V lookup: CDR1 SGHRS, CDR2 YFSETQ. V shed 4 bases, J shed 0 bases, and the junction held 11 bases outside the gene matches. This CDR3 is 18 amino acids long. CDR3 loop: CASSRGQTSGMYQETQYF. The CDR3 bases are TGCGCCAGCAGCAGGGGACAGACTAGCGGGATGTACCAAGAGACCCAGTACTTC.

In this sample, this clonotype turned up many times. This rearrangement joins TRBV7-2 to TRBJ2-7; D call uncertain. The CDR3 is 14 amino acids. Germline V gives CDR1 SGHTA, CDR2 FQGNSA. Trimming shortened V by 5 bases and J by 3 bases, and 14 bases separated the two germline ends. The CDR3 reads CASSTQIGIYEQYF. CDR3 in DNA: TGTGCCAGCAGCACACAAATAGGGATCTACGAGCAGTACTTC.

This clonotype has at least ten counts. The V call is TRBV7-8, the J call TRBJ2-5; 8 bases are shared with TRBD1. From germline, CDR1 is SGHVS and CDR2 FQNEAQ. V gave up 3 bases and J gave up 4 bases; unmatched junction bases: 1. This CDR3 is built from 13 residues. DNA for the CDR3: TGTGCCAGCAGCTTTGACAGGGGAGAGACCCAGTACTTC. Protein sequence: CASSFDRGETQYF.

Ten or more counts support this clonotype. A clone one base away is much larger, so this may be a read error. The rearrangement links TRBV13 to TRBJ2-4; no clear D gene. The germline CDR1 and CDR2 sequences are PRHDT and FYEKMQ (reference sequence). The CDR3 totals 14 residues. The CDR3 reads CSSSARARLDIQYF. The CDR3 DNA reads as TGTTCCAGCAGCGCCCGGGCCCGGTTAGACATTCAGTACTTC.

This clonotype was observed many times. This sequence joins TRBV18 and TRBJ1-2, with D possibly being TRBD1 (5 bases). The CDR3 spans 18 residues. V was cut by 6 bases and J by 2 bases, with 25 bases left in between. The germline CDR1 and CDR2 sequences are KGHSH and LQKENI. The CDR3 loop reads CASSPTLSSGLYNYGYTF. CDR3 DNA: TGTGCCAGCTCCCCTACACTGAGTTCGGGACTCTACAACTATGGCTACACCTTC.

This clonotype has more than one count but fewer than ten. The chain joins TRBV20-1 to TRBJ2-5, with 12 nucleotides matching TRBD2. Per the germline V gene, CDR1 is DFQATT and CDR2 is SNEGSKA (reference sequence). CDR3 size: 16 residues. V shed 3 bases, J shed 5 bases, and the junction held 10 bases outside the gene matches. CDR3 in amino acids: CSARSTSGGPRETQYF. In DNA form, the CDR3 reads TGCAGTGCTAGGTCAACTAGCGGGGGGCCGCGGGAGACCCAGTACTTC.

This clonotype was observed many times. The chain combines TRBV6-5 with TRBJ2-1; D ambiguous. This CDR3 contains 17 residues. The V end was cut by 7 bases, the J end by 0 bases, with 19 bases between. Germline V gives CDR1 MNHEY, CDR2 SVGAGI. The CDR3 sequence is CASTNNVAESSYNEQFF. In DNA form, the CDR3 reads TGTGCCAGCACTAATAATGTGGCGGAGAGCTCCTACAATGAGCAGTTCTTC.

The chain employs TRBV19 and TRBJ2-7, with a possible D match to TRBD2 (5 bases). Germline V gene sequence: CDR1 LNHDA, CDR2 SQIVND (reference sequence). V gave up 3 bases and J gave up 1 base, with 16 bases separating them. This CDR3 comprises 16 residues. The CDR3 spells CASSIGNGGSSYEQYF. CDR3 sequence (DNA): TGTGCCAGTAGTATCGGGAACGGAGGCAGTTCCTACGAGCAGTACTTC.

This clonotype came up many times. The rearrangement links TRBV5-1 to TRBJ2-7, with D tentatively TRBD1 (5 bases). There are 13 residues in the CDR3. V was shortened by 2 bases and J by 3 bases, with 9 bases between the two germline ends. CDR1 and CDR2 (germline): SGHRS, YFSETQ. The CDR3 DNA follows: TGCGCCAGCAGCTTACGACAGAACTACGAGCAGTACTTC. This encodes CASSLRQNYEQYF.

There are many counts of this clonotype. This chain joins TRBV27 and TRBJ1-5; D is possibly TRBD1 (5 bases). The CDR3 length is 15 residues. Germline CDR1 and CDR2: MNHEY and SMNVEV (reference sequence). The CDR3 DNA is TGTGCAGTCCGTGGGGCAGGGCGAAGGAATCAGCCCCAGCATTTT. Amino acid sequence: CAVRGAGRRNQPQHF.

This clonotype was picked up many times. The chain combines TRBV28 with TRBJ2-7; D not certain. This CDR3 is built from 11 residues. Between the trimmed V and J ends, which lost 11 bases and 2 bases, there was a span of 10 bases. CDR1 is MDHEN and CDR2 is SYDVKM in the germline V gene. CDR3 amino acids: CASGLTYEQYF. In nucleotides, the CDR3 is TGTGCCTCTGGGTTAACCTACGAGCAGTACTTC.

V and J are TRBV7-3 and TRBJ1-1, with D possibly being TRBD1 (5 bases). V lost 0 bases and J 6 bases, leaving 11 bases between the germline ends. CDR3 length: 14 amino acids. The germline V gene encodes CDR1 SGHTA and CDR2 FQGTGA. CDR3 nucleotides: TGTGCCAGCAGCTTAACAGGGGCTTCACCTGAAGCTTTCTTT. Translated: CASSLTGASPEAFF. Complete variable domain (other parts from reference TRBV7-3 and TRBJ1-1): GAGVSQTPSNKVTEKGKYVELRCDPISGHTALYWYRQSLGQGPEFLIYFQGTGAADDSGLPNDRFFAVRPEGSVSTLKIQRTERGDSAVYLCASSLTGASPEAFFGQGTRLTVV.

This clonotype was picked up many times. This chain connects TRBV27 to TRBJ2-7, with D possibly being TRBD1 (5 bases). Germline V gene sequence: CDR1 MNHEY, CDR2 SMNVEV (reference sequence). This CDR3 region has 14 residues. Deletions cut 0 bases from V and 3 bases from J, with 9 bases between. DNA of the CDR3: TGTGCCAGCAGTTTATCAGGGGCGAACTACGAGCAGTACTTC. Residues: CASSLSGANYEQYF.

This clonotype was recorded many times. V gene TRBV4-3 combines with J gene TRBJ2-3; D call uncertain. This CDR3 is 15 amino acids long. Trimming removed 0 bases from V and 3 bases from J, with 10 bases in between. Germline V gene sequence: CDR1 LGHNA, CDR2 YSLEER. In DNA form, the CDR3 reads TGCGCCAGCAGCCAAGATCTGTTTTCTACAGATACGCAGTATTTT. This encodes CASSQDLFSTDTQYF.

This clonotype was seen ten or more times. The chain's CDR3 is CSARDGGHSGNTIYF. The CDR3 DNA reads TGCAGTGCTAGAGACGGAGGGCACTCTGGAAACACCATATATTTT. V and J are TRBV20-1 and TRBJ1-3; the D is unclear. Trimming removed 0 bases from V and 0 bases from J, with 9 bases in between. Per the germline V gene, CDR1 is DFQATT and CDR2 is SNEGSKA (reference sequence). CDR3 length: 15 amino acids.

This clonotype was seen many times. The V gene is TRBV4-3, the J gene TRBJ2-7, with D possibly matching TRBD1 (7 bases). V was pared by 1 base and J by 3 bases, with 16 bases between. CDR1 and CDR2 (germline): LGHNA, YSLEER. The CDR3 has 16 amino acids. The CDR3 sequence: CASSQGMYRGLYEQYF. The CDR3 DNA sequence: TGCGCCAGCAGCCAAGGGATGTACAGGGGACTCTACGAGCAGTACTTC.

This clonotype occurred many times. The chain couples TRBV2 to TRBJ1-1, with a possible D match to TRBD1 (6 bases). The CDR3 is 17 residues long. Trimming stripped 6 bases from V and 4 bases from J, with 24 bases between. The germline gives CDR1 SNHLY, CDR2 FYNNEI. As DNA, the CDR3 is TGTGCCAGCAGCCCCTTAGGACAGTTCTTTGTGGGCACTGAAGCTTTCTTT. It specifies CASSPLGQFFVGTEAFF.